These 32 T cell receptor beta chains were all obtained from the same sample, sequenced in a study of blood T cell repertoires in COVID-19. Generated by immunoSEQ multiplex PCR, the TCRdb table keeps only in-frame clones and is missing some. The table lists about 190,000 clones, almost 80% of them singletons. Source material: peripheral blood. The receptor set was obtained from a woman aged 70-85 years with acute or convalescent COVID-19.

The chain links TRBV7-2 to TRBJ2-3; TRBD2 agrees at 7 bases. V lost 2 bases to trimming and J lost 5 bases; unmatched junction nucleotides: 7. The germline V gene has CDR1 SGHTA and CDR2 FQGNSA. CDR3 length: 15 amino acids. CDR3: CASSLNGGSRDTQYF. The CDR3 DNA follows: TGTGCCAGCAGCTTAAACGGGGGGTCGAGAGATACGCAGTATTTT.

The genes are TRBV9 and TRBJ2-7, with D hard to call. CDR1 is SGDLS, CDR2 YYNGEE, per germline. This CDR3 comprises 14 residues. Trimming cost V 3 bases and J 9 bases, with 19 bases left between them. Here the CDR3 reads CASSALITDSGQYF. The CDR3 DNA reads TGTGCCAGCAGCGCCCTCATAACTGATTCAGGGCAGTACTTC.

This rearrangement joins TRBV5-4 to TRBJ2-1, with 11 bases lining up with TRBD1. From germline, CDR1 is SGHNT and CDR2 YYREEE (reference sequence). This CDR3 has 16 amino acids. The trim removed 4 bases at V and 7 bases at J, leaving 10 bases unmatched. CDR3 loop: CASSRGGDRGWNEQFF. For the CDR3, the DNA is TGTGCCAGCAGCCGGGGAGGGGACAGGGGGTGGAATGAGCAGTTCTTC.

The chain joins TRBV3-1 (or the pseudogene TRBV3-2) to TRBJ2-7; tentative D call: TRBD2 (6 bases). This CDR3 comprises 16 residues. Between the trimmed V and J ends, which lost 3 bases and 3 bases, there was a span of 18 bases. CDR1 is LGHDT, CDR2 YNNKEL, per germline (reference sequence). CDR3: CASSQGLTSSGYEQYF. In nucleotides, the CDR3 is TGTGCCAGCAGCCAGGGCCTGACTAGTTCCGGCTACGAGCAGTACTTC.

This clone was found once. This chain joins TRBV6-6 and TRBJ2-3; the D gene is possibly TRBD1 (6 bases). This CDR3 region has 13 residues. Germline V gene data show CDR1 as MNHNY and CDR2 as SVGAGI (reference sequence). Trimming took 2 bases from V and 6 from J, leaving 9 bases between them. The DNA for the CDR3 is TGTGCCAGCAGTTACCCAGGGGTGGATACGCAGTATTTT. This sequence encodes CASSYPGVDTQYF.

The CDR3 DNA reads TGCGCCAGCACACGGTACGGGAACACCGGGGAGCTGTTTTTT. Its protein product is CASTRYGNTGELFF. The J gene is TRBJ2-2, the V gene TRBV5-1; no clear D. Trimming left V 6 bases short and J 1 base short, with 10 bases between. The CDR3 spans 14 residues. CDR1 SGHRS and CDR2 YFSETQ come from the germline V gene.

The chain has TRBV12-5 and TRBJ1-5, with 10 positions matching TRBD1. Losses at the gene ends were 7 bases for V and 2 bases for J; bases not matched to a gene: 11. The germline gives CDR1 LGHNT, CDR2 FRNRAP. This CDR3 is built from 17 residues. CDR3 sequence reads: CASASTGTGEGNQPQHF. CDR3 coding DNA: TGTGCTAGTGCCTCCACCGGGACAGGGGAGGGCAATCAGCCCCAGCATTTT.

This rearrangement joins TRBV6-5 to TRBJ2-1; D is unresolved. With 6 bases removed from V and 8 bases from J, the gap between germline ends came to 11 bases. CDR3 length: 12 amino acids. Germline V lookup: CDR1 MNHEY, CDR2 SVGAGI. CDR3 sequence reads: CASRTFLDEQFF. DNA for the CDR3: TGTGCCAGCAGGACTTTTTTGGATGAGCAGTTCTTC.

This sequence joins TRBV27 and TRBJ1-5; 7 bases fit TRBD1. V was pared by 6 bases and J by 4 bases, with 6 bases of the junction left unmatched. CDR1 is MNHEY and CDR2 is SMNVEV in the germline V gene (reference sequence). The CDR3 is 14 residues long. The CDR3 DNA sequence: TGTGCCAGCAGCCTAAACAGGGGAAATCAGCCCCAGCATTTT. It encodes CASSLNRGNQPQHF.

The chain joins TRBV30 to TRBJ2-5, with TRBD2 matching over 10 bases. Germline V gene lookup returns CDR1 GTSNPN and CDR2 SVGIG (reference sequence). This CDR3 has 13 residues. V gave up 5 bases and J gave up 7 bases; unmatched junction bases: 7. CDR3 residues: CAWGLAVMGTQYF. CDR3 DNA sequence: TGTGCCTGGGGACTAGCGGTGATGGGGACCCAGTACTTC. Full variable domain (outside the CDR3, taken from reference TRBV30 and TRBJ2-5): SQTIHQWPATLVQPVGSPLSLECTVEGTSNPNLYWYRQAAGRGLQLLFYSVGIGQISSEVPQNLSASRPQDRQFILSSKKLLLSDSGFYLCAWGLAVMGTQYFGPGTRLLVL.

V is TRBV25-1 and J is TRBJ2-7; D is possibly TRBD1 (6 bases). V was clipped by 3 bases and J by 2 bases, with 11 bases between them. Looked up from germline, CDR1 is MGHDK and CDR2 is SYGVNS. CDR3 length: 14 amino acids. The DNA of the CDR3 is TGTGCCAGCAGTGACTGGGGGCGAACCTACGAGCAGTACTTC. This encodes CASSDWGRTYEQYF.

The chain is built from TRBV29-1 and TRBJ1-1, with D hard to call. The CDR3 runs 12 residues. Trimming left V 4 bases short and J 2 bases short, with 8 bases between. From germline, CDR1 is SQVTM and CDR2 ANQGSEA. For the CDR3, the DNA is TGCAGCGTTGCCCACAGTAACACTGAAGCTTTCTTT. Protein: CSVAHSNTEAFF.

The genes are TRBV3-1 (or the pseudogene TRBV3-2) and TRBJ1-6, with no clear D. The CDR3 sequence is 14 residues long. CDR1 LGHDT and CDR2 YNNKEL come from the germline V gene (reference sequence). V was clipped by 1 base and J by 7 bases, with 8 bases between them. CDR3: CASSQAGENSPLHF. In DNA, the CDR3 is TGTGCCAGCAGCCAAGCCGGGGAAAATTCACCCCTCCACTTT.

The chain recombines TRBV9 with TRBJ2-7; 9 bases match TRBD2. CDR1 SGDLS and CDR2 YYNGEE come from the germline V gene. After removal of 0 bases from V and 0 bases from J, the junction contained 13 bases not matched to a gene. The CDR3 contains 19 residues. This CDR3 reads CASSVGPSAGLAHSYEQYF. The CDR3 coding sequence is TGTGCCAGCAGCGTAGGGCCATCGGCTGGACTAGCGCACTCCTACGAGCAGTACTTC.

This clone was found a few times. This chain uses TRBV28 with TRBJ1-3; no reliable D call. In germline, CDR1 is MDHEN, CDR2 SYDVKM. The germline V and J ends were trimmed by 8 bases and 0 bases, with 11 bases remaining between them. The CDR3 length is 14 residues. CDR3 coding DNA: TGTGCCAGCTTACAGCAAATCTCTGGAAACACCATATATTTT. Its translation: CASLQQISGNTIYF.

V and J are TRBV6-1 and TRBJ2-2, with D hard to call. The length of the CDR3 is 15 residues. CDR1 MNHNS and CDR2 SASEGT come from the germline V gene. The V end was cut by 3 bases, the J end by 2 bases, with 10 bases between. CDR3 sequence (DNA): TGTGCCAGCAGTGAGTTTCCCTTCAACACCGGGGAGCTGTTTTTT. It is translated as CASSEFPFNTGELFF.

The chain recombines TRBV4-2 with TRBJ2-1, with TRBD1 matching 9 bases. CDR1 LGHNA and CDR2 YNFKEQ come from the germline V gene. This CDR3 is 16 amino acids long. Unmatched junction bases numbered 4, after V lost 0 bases and J lost 4 bases. CDR3 bases: TGTGCCAGCAGCCAAGATGCGGGACAGGGATACAATGAGCAGTTCTTC. Translating gives CASSQDAGQGYNEQFF.

The rearrangement links TRBV10-2 to TRBJ2-1, with 11 nucleotides matching TRBD1. This CDR3 spans 15 amino acids. Germline-derived CDR1 and CDR2 are WSHSY and SAAADI. V dropped 6 bases and J dropped 7; count of bases not matched to a gene: 8. The chain's CDR3 is CASRGTGGERNEQFF. The CDR3 nucleotides are TGCGCCAGCAGGGGGACAGGGGGGGAGAGGAATGAGCAGTTCTTC.

The chain couples TRBV5-4 to TRBJ2-7, with unresolved D. V lost 0 bases to trimming and J lost 3 bases, with 7 bases between them. The CDR3 runs 13 residues. The germline gives CDR1 SGHNT, CDR2 YYREEE (reference sequence). For the CDR3, the DNA is TGTGCCAGCAGCTTGGACCAGGTCTACGAGCAGTACTTC. Its translation: CASSLDQVYEQYF.

This chain connects TRBV7-8 to TRBJ2-7; a weak D match, TRBD2 (5 bases). Between the trimmed V and J ends, which lost 0 bases and 6 bases, there was a span of 12 bases. CDR1 SGHVS and CDR2 FQNEAQ come from the germline V gene. The CDR3 totals 14 residues. CDR3 region: CASSLALDFSEQYF. Written as DNA, the CDR3 is TGTGCCAGCAGCTTAGCGCTGGACTTCTCCGAGCAGTACTTC.

The V call is TRBV7-9, the J call TRBJ2-5; D may be TRBD1 (5 bases). There are 12 residues in the CDR3. Trimming removed 1 base from V and 13 bases from J, with 13 bases in between. CDR1 is SEHNR, CDR2 FQNEAQ, per germline (reference sequence). The CDR3 DNA sequence: TGTGCCAGCAGCTTAGGAGTACAGGCCGGGTACTTC. Protein: CASSLGVQAGYF. The variable domain in full, completed from reference TRBV7-9 and TRBJ2-5, reads DTGVSQNPRHKITKRGQNVTFRCDPISEHNRLYWYRQTLGQGPEFLTYFQNEAQLEKSRLLSDRFSAERPKGSFSTLEIQRTEQGDSAMYLCASSLGVQAGYFGPGTRLLVL.

CDR3 sequence (DNA): TGTGCCAGCAGCCAAGGCGGAACTAGCCGGGTCACCGGGGAGCTGTTTTTT. Encoded protein: CASSQGGTSRVTGELFF. V usage is TRBV3-1 (or the pseudogene TRBV3-2) and J usage is TRBJ2-2, with D possibly being TRBD2 (6 bases). The CDR3 covers 17 residues. Germline CDR1 is LGHDT and CDR2 is YNNKEL (reference sequence). V was shortened by 1 base and J by 4 bases, with 16 bases between the two germline ends.

V gene TRBV11-2 combines with J gene TRBJ2-2; D gene uncertain. From germline, CDR1 is SGHAT and CDR2 FQNNGV. Trimming removed 4 bases at V and 8 bases at J, with 5 bases between. The CDR3 runs 11 residues. The CDR3 nucleotides are TGTGCCAGCAGCTGGCCAGGGGAGCTGTTTTTT. Protein product: CASSWPGELFF.

The chain joins TRBV9 to TRBJ1-1; 9 nucleotides match TRBD1. CDR1 SGDLS and CDR2 YYNGEE come from the germline V gene. Trimming took 3 bases from V and 4 from J; bases not matched to a gene: 10. This CDR3 region has 16 residues. This chain's CDR3 is CASSALAGTGITEAFF. CDR3 DNA sequence: TGTGCCAGCAGCGCTCTAGCCGGGACAGGGATCACTGAAGCTTTCTTT.

With respect to this clone: Different DNA sequences within this sample yield the same CDR3. The chain uses TRBV19 and TRBJ2-5, with no clear D. Germline values: CDR1 LNHDA, CDR2 SQIVND (reference sequence). This CDR3 spans 13 amino acids. Trimming removed 5 bases at V and 3 bases at J, with 10 bases between. In nucleotides, the CDR3 is TGTGCCAGTAGTGACACATCTGAAGAGACCCAGTACTTC. Encoded protein: CASSDTSEETQYF.

The chain joins TRBV5-6 to TRBJ2-7; 7 nucleotides agree with TRBD2. Germline trimming cut 4 bases from V and 1 base from J; bases unmatched to any gene: 2. This CDR3 region has 13 residues. Per germline, CDR1 SGHDT and CDR2 YYEEEE. DNA of the CDR3: TGTGCCAGCAGCCGTAGCGGGTCCTACGAGCAGTACTTC. Translation gives CASSRSGSYEQYF.

The rearrangement uses TRBV3-1 (or the pseudogene TRBV3-2) and TRBJ1-4; TRBD1 might be the D (5 bases). Germline V gives CDR1 LGHDT, CDR2 YNNKEL (reference sequence). The length of the CDR3 is 15 residues. Trimming removed 2 bases from V and 6 bases from J, with 13 bases in between. CDR3 sequence: CASSQRGADHEKLFF. CDR3 coding DNA: TGTGCCAGCAGCCAACGCGGGGCAGACCATGAAAAACTGTTTTTT.

V is TRBV21-1 and J is TRBJ2-4; the table names TRBD1, a call not compared with the DNA. TRBV21-1 is listed as a pseudogene. The CDR3 consists of 19 residues. The CDR3 protein is CASSIQQGSSVFSKNIQYF. CDR3 in DNA: TGTGCCAGCAGCATCCAACAGGGCTCTTCTGTTTTTTCCAAAAACATTCAGTACTTC.

This chain connects TRBV2 to TRBJ2-1, with 7 nucleotides matching TRBD1. The germline gives CDR1 SNHLY, CDR2 FYNNEI. CDR3 size: 14 residues. Losses at the gene ends were 6 bases for V and 0 bases for J; bases not matched to a gene: 2. The CDR3 sequence: CASRDRSSYNEQFF. DNA of the CDR3: TGTGCCAGCAGGGACAGGAGCTCCTACAATGAGCAGTTCTTC.

The chain recombines TRBV7-9 with TRBJ2-3; D is undetermined. Germline V lookup: CDR1 SEHNR, CDR2 FQNEAQ (reference sequence). The V end lost 11 bases, the J end lost 0 bases, and 18 bases lay between the germline ends. The CDR3 is made up of 15 amino acids. The CDR3 region is CAANRLRQSTDTQYF. As DNA, the CDR3 is TGTGCCGCCAACCGGTTGAGACAAAGCACAGATACGCAGTATTTT.

DNA for the CDR3: TGTGCCAGCAGTTATCTAAGCTCCTACAATGAGCAGTTCTTC. This gives the protein CASSYLSSYNEQFF. The rearrangement uses TRBV6-2 or TRBV6-3 and TRBJ2-1; D ambiguous. The CDR3 runs 14 residues. Trimming pared 3 bases from V and 0 bases from J, leaving 6 bases between. Germline assignment: CDR1 MNHEY and CDR2 SVGEGT.

The gene calls are TRBV5-1 and TRBJ2-1; 14 bases are a match to TRBD2. Germline CDR1 SGHRS, CDR2 YFSETQ. V shed 4 bases, J shed 8 bases, and the junction held 11 bases outside the gene matches. There are 17 residues in the CDR3. This CDR3 reads CASSLGLAGGLMDEQFF. CDR3 bases: TGCGCCAGCAGCCTCGGACTAGCGGGAGGTTTGATGGATGAGCAGTTCTTC.